This paragraph covers one T cell receptor beta chain sequence. Germline CDR1 is MNHEY and CDR2 is SMNVEV (reference sequence). The CDR3 loop spans 14 amino acids. V lost 2 bases, J lost 0 bases, and 0 bases stayed unmatched. The data were taken from a study of somatic mutations in cytotoxic T cells in rheumatoid arthritis. This table comes from immunoSEQ multiplex PCR, and its TCRdb copy is limited to in-frame clones, with some not included. The data contain 25,000 to 30,000 clones, about 88% of them singletons. The sequence was collected from an adult with rheumatoid arthritis. Sequencing used CD8+ T cells sorted from blood. The chain uses TRBV27 and TRBJ2-7; 8 bases match TRBD1. The CDR3 is CASSLQGASYEQYF. The DNA of the CDR3 is TGTGCCAGCAGTTTACAGGGGGCCTCCTACGAGCAGTACTTC.